The source of this TCR beta chain is a study of preoperative IRX-2 immunotherapy in early breast cancer. V was cut by 7 bases and J by 2 bases, with 13 bases left in between. Germline V gives CDR1 SGHTA, CDR2 FQGNSA. The CDR3 sequence is 14 residues long. The repertoire was sequenced with immunoSEQ multiplex PCR; TCRdb's copy has only in-frame clones and lacks some. The sample consists of some 59,000 clones, less than 95% of them appearing once. Noted treatment: preoperative locoregional IRX-2 cytokine immunotherapy. Patients received preoperative, locoregional IRX-2 cytokine immunotherapy in a phase Ib study.

The TCR comes from a human donor with breast cancer. This chain uses TRBV7-2 with TRBJ2-3; the D gene is possibly TRBD1 (5 bases). The specimen was collected from a patient treated with IRX-2 immunotherapy. The CDR3 coding sequence is TGTGCCAGCACCCTATTGGGGCCCACAGATACGCAGTATTTT. It yields the protein CASTLLGPTDTQYF.